Described below is a single T cell receptor beta chain sequence and its context. This clonotype has only one observation. The antigen this receptor binds is unknown. The record has no base qualities; no much larger clone is one base away. Single-read evidence is weak. The sample's treatment or condition, from its label and the paper: roughly 11-day PBMC culture with coronavirus spike peptide pools or control peptides (ViraFEST assay). To expand antigen-specific T cells with peptide pools and then pick out the expanded clonotypes through TCR sequencing, the study relied on the ViraFEST assay. Positive SARS-CoV-2 PCR tests in the convalescent patients dated from March to December 2020, before Alpha, Beta and Delta variants emerged in the United States. Some 2 million PBMCs per well were cultured in IMDM with approximately 4.9% human AB serum and around 10 IU/ml IL-2, plus 10 ug/ml peptide pools. On days 3 and 7, half of the culture medium was replaced with fresh IL-2-containing medium. After about nine days of culture, CD4+ T cells were isolated by negative selection with the EasySep CD4+ T cell isolation kit. Ficoll-Paque Plus gradient centrifugation was used to isolate PBMCs from whole blood, and the isolated PBMCs were then either used fresh or cryopreserved at -140C. Culture conditions were generally each tested in triplicate wells.

These data belong to a study of vaccination and CD4 T cells after COVID-19 (dated by TCRdb to 2022 to 2024). In the study overall: Every convalescent patient had a positive nasal swab PCR test for SARS-CoV-2, with mild disease in 8 to 10 patients and severe disease in one. Six males and four females were included in the convalescent cohort, with two Hispanic individuals, seven Caucasians, two Asians and one multiracial person represented. Participants got two doses of the Pfizer-BioNTech BNT162b2 vaccine (n=8) or two doses of the Moderna mRNA-1273 vaccine (n=2). Post-COVID blood samples from convalescent patients were collected a median of 101 days after diagnosis, with a range of roughly 30 to 161 days. The time from the second vaccine dose to post-vaccine blood sampling had a median of roughly 72 days and ranged from roughly 13 to 241 days. The cultures were stimulated with overlapping spike peptide pools from SARS-CoV-2 and from the common cold coronaviruses HCoV-NL63, HCoV-OC43 and HCoV-229E. As controls, cultures received a CEFX viral epitope pool (the positive control), an HIV-1 Nef peptide pool (the negative control), or no peptide at all. The spike-specific CD4+ TCR repertoire was compared before and after mRNA vaccination in around ten COVID-19 convalescent patients and a few infection-naive healthy vaccine recipients. Study-level results and caveats: The number of convalescent patients in the study was relatively small, and the study did not examine early timepoints following natural infection. The median count of SARS-CoV-2-reactive clonotypes went up from 20 to 25 after infection to some 38 after vaccination, although the change was not significant. Of the vaccine-specific clones in convalescent patients, 304 of 307, or nearly all, reacted only to SARS-CoV-2 spike and did not cross-react with common cold coronaviruses. Among convalescent patients, a median roughly 90% of the SARS-CoV-2-reactive clones seen after vaccination appeared only after vaccination, which suggests priming specific to the vaccine.

The library was prepared using PCR. DNA from cultured CD4+ T cells underwent TCR sequencing with the Oncomine TCR Beta short-read assay at the Johns Hopkins FTIC core. Genomic DNA was extracted from the cultured CD4+ T cells with the QIAamp micro DNA kit. The Oncomine TCR Beta libraries from cultured CD4+ T cells were pooled using unique dual indexes and then sequenced on an Illumina iSeq 100. As for the authors' bioinformatics: Non-productive sequences were removed, and CDR3s not starting with C, not ending with F or W, or shorter than 7 amino acids were discarded. The MANAFEST web application identified antigen-specific clonotypes by comparing peptide-stimulated wells against reference wells and other culture wells. Positive clones required FDR below 0.05, an odds ratio above 5, and productive frequency above 0.1% in at least two of three replicate wells. Clonotypes that were significantly expanded in both SARS-CoV-2 spike wells and at least one common cold coronavirus spike condition were defined as cross-reactive. Levenshtein distances (stringdist) and unrooted phylogenetic trees (ape) in R version 3.6.1 were used to assess CDR3 homology. TCRdb's own reprocessing of the public reads used fastp at Q25 and MiXCR and kept productive beta chains. A single entry per CDR3 protein holds the most common genes and DNA from its merged rows. The V and J calls and clone size are TCRdb's, not the authors'. A total of 7,500 to 10,000 distinct CDR3 sequences appear in this sample, around 63% of them only once. The ten largest clonotypes hold around 8.8% of the sample.

Measured from the cysteine to the phenylalanine, the CDR3 is 14 residues long. Of all the DNA, just the CDR3 is kept, 42 bases in frame from base 1. Trimming accounts for 3 bases at V and 7 bases at J, while the number of junction bases matched to no gene is 0. Reading the germline V gene gives CDR1 KGHSH and CDR2 LQKENI. The sequences come from CD4+ T cells from blood, cultured in vitro, collected before SARS-CoV-2 vaccination. The chain is encoded by TRBV18 joined to TRBJ1-6; 10 bases in the middle match TRBD1. This TCR was recovered from a human donor who had recovered from COVID-19. The DNA is as follows: TGTGCCAGCTCACCGGGACAGGGGAATTCACCCCTCCACTTT. Its product reads: CASSPGQGNSPLHF.